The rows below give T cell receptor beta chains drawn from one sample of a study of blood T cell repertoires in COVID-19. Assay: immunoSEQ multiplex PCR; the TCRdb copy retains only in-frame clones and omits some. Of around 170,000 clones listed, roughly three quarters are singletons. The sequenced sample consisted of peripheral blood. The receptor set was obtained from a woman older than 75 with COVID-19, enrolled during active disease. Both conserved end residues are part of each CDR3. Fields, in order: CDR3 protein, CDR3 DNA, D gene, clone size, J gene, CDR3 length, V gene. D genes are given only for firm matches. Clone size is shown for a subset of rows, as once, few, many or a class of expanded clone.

cdr3_aa: CSVEQAGGPDTQYF; cdr3_nt: TGCAGCGTTGAGCAAGCGGGAGGACCAGATACGCAGTATTTT; d_call: TRBD2; clone_size: NA; j_call: TRBJ2-3; cdr3_length: 14; v_call: TRBV29-1
cdr3_aa: CASSPVPPGQGANRF; cdr3_nt: TGTGCCAGCTCACCGGTCCCCCCGGGACAGGGGGCGAACCGCTTC; d_call: TRBD1; clone_size: NA; j_call: TRBJ1-2; cdr3_length: 15; v_call: TRBV18
cdr3_aa: CASSSRDRGTEAFF; cdr3_nt: TGTGCCAGCAGCTCCCGGGACAGGGGCACTGAAGCTTTCTTT; d_call: TRBD1; clone_size: NA; j_call: TRBJ1-1; cdr3_length: 14; v_call: TRBV3-1/TRBV3-2
cdr3_aa: CASSQPRTGEQFF; cdr3_nt: TGTGCCAGCAGCCAACCTCGGACAGGCGAGCAGTTCTTC; d_call: TRBD1; clone_size: NA; j_call: TRBJ2-1; cdr3_length: 13; v_call: TRBV3-1/TRBV3-2
cdr3_aa: CASSLGGDTQYF; cdr3_nt: TGTGCCAGCAGCTTAGGAGGAGATACGCAGTATTTT; d_call: NA; clone_size: few; j_call: TRBJ2-3; cdr3_length: 12; v_call: TRBV11-3
cdr3_aa: CATSRGRTGGEEQYF; cdr3_nt: TGTGCCACCAGCAGAGGCAGGACAGGGGGCGAGGAGCAGTACTTC; d_call: TRBD1; clone_size: NA; j_call: TRBJ2-7; cdr3_length: 15; v_call: TRBV15
cdr3_aa: CASSKRTGGKEKLFF; cdr3_nt: TGTGCCAGCAGTAAGAGGACAGGCGGGAAGGAAAAACTGTTTTTT; d_call: TRBD1; clone_size: NA; j_call: TRBJ1-4; cdr3_length: 15; v_call: TRBV6-2/TRBV6-3
cdr3_aa: CASSSEGGSNQPQHF; cdr3_nt: TGTGCCAGCAGCTCCGAAGGAGGGAGCAATCAGCCCCAGCATTTT; d_call: NA; clone_size: NA; j_call: TRBJ1-5; cdr3_length: 15; v_call: TRBV7-2
cdr3_aa: CASSPSVGGEQFF; cdr3_nt: TGTGCCAGCAGCCCCTCGGTGGGCGGGGAGCAGTTCTTC; d_call: NA; clone_size: few; j_call: TRBJ2-1; cdr3_length: 13; v_call: TRBV6-5
cdr3_aa: CASSLSLGLAGEQYF; cdr3_nt: TGTGCCAGCAGTTTATCCCTAGGACTAGCAGGGGAGCAGTACTTC; d_call: TRBD2; clone_size: NA; j_call: TRBJ2-7; cdr3_length: 15; v_call: TRBV27
cdr3_aa: CAWSVRGARNGYTF; cdr3_nt: TGTGCCTGGAGTGTCCGGGGGGCGCGAAATGGCTACACCTTC; d_call: NA; clone_size: NA; j_call: TRBJ1-2; cdr3_length: 14; v_call: TRBV30
cdr3_aa: CSVVKNTEAFF; cdr3_nt: TGCAGCGTTGTTAAGAACACTGAAGCTTTCTTT; d_call: NA; clone_size: few; j_call: TRBJ1-1; cdr3_length: 11; v_call: TRBV29-1
cdr3_aa: CASSLGSSGANVLTF; cdr3_nt: TGTGCCAGCAGCCTGGGGAGCTCTGGGGCCAACGTCCTGACTTTC; d_call: NA; clone_size: NA; j_call: TRBJ2-6; cdr3_length: 15; v_call: TRBV7-3
cdr3_aa: CASSLKRGGAYEQYF; cdr3_nt: TGTGCCAGCAGCTTAAAGCGGGGGGGAGCCTACGAGCAGTACTTC; d_call: TRBD2; clone_size: NA; j_call: TRBJ2-7; cdr3_length: 15; v_call: TRBV7-2
cdr3_aa: CASSPGLEINEQFF; cdr3_nt: TGTGCCAGCTCACCAGGACTGGAAATCAATGAGCAGTTCTTC; d_call: NA; clone_size: few; j_call: TRBJ2-1; cdr3_length: 14; v_call: TRBV18
cdr3_aa: CASSLREGNEQFF; cdr3_nt: TGTGCCAGTAGTCTAAGGGAGGGGAATGAGCAGTTCTTC; d_call: TRBD2; clone_size: NA; j_call: TRBJ2-1; cdr3_length: 13; v_call: TRBV19
cdr3_aa: CASSLAGTDTQYF; cdr3_nt: TGTGCCAGCAGTTTGGCCGGCACAGATACGCAGTATTTT; d_call: NA; clone_size: NA; j_call: TRBJ2-3; cdr3_length: 13; v_call: TRBV28
cdr3_aa: CATSDDRDRVVGYTF; cdr3_nt: TGTGCCACCAGTGATGACCGGGACAGGGTGGTTGGCTACACCTTC; d_call: TRBD1; clone_size: NA; j_call: TRBJ1-2; cdr3_length: 15; v_call: TRBV24-1
cdr3_aa: CASRPGLAGGSQETQYF; cdr3_nt: TGCGCCAGCCGACCGGGACTAGCGGGGGGGTCCCAAGAGACCCAGTACTTC; d_call: TRBD2; clone_size: NA; j_call: TRBJ2-5; cdr3_length: 17; v_call: TRBV5-1
cdr3_aa: CASSDQVGTREYSPLHF; cdr3_nt: TGCGCCAGCAGCGACCAAGTGGGGACACGCGAATATTCACCCCTCCACTTT; d_call: NA; clone_size: NA; j_call: TRBJ1-6; cdr3_length: 17; v_call: TRBV5-1
cdr3_aa: CASSLPGSQETQYF; cdr3_nt: TGTGCCAGCAGCTTGCCAGGGTCCCAAGAGACCCAGTACTTC; d_call: NA; clone_size: NA; j_call: TRBJ2-5; cdr3_length: 14; v_call: TRBV5-4
cdr3_aa: CASRPQGPAYEQYF; cdr3_nt: TGTGCCAGTAGGCCACAGGGTCCTGCCTACGAGCAGTACTTC; d_call: NA; clone_size: NA; j_call: TRBJ2-7; cdr3_length: 14; v_call: TRBV19
cdr3_aa: CASLTGTYEQYF; cdr3_nt: TGTGCCAGCTTAACGGGGACCTACGAGCAGTACTTC; d_call: NA; clone_size: NA; j_call: TRBJ2-7; cdr3_length: 12; v_call: TRBV2
cdr3_aa: CASSLTQINQPQHF; cdr3_nt: TGTGCCAGCAGTTTGACTCAAATCAATCAGCCCCAGCATTTT; d_call: NA; clone_size: once; j_call: TRBJ1-5; cdr3_length: 14; v_call: TRBV28
cdr3_aa: CASSIPFVSSYGYTF; cdr3_nt: TGTGCCAGTAGTATACCTTTCGTTAGCAGCTATGGCTACACCTTC; d_call: NA; clone_size: NA; j_call: TRBJ1-2; cdr3_length: 15; v_call: TRBV19
cdr3_aa: CASSLWGSGSGETQYF; cdr3_nt: TGTGCCAGCAGTTTATGGGGTAGCGGGAGCGGGGAGACCCAGTACTTC; d_call: TRBD2; clone_size: NA; j_call: TRBJ2-5; cdr3_length: 16; v_call: TRBV28
cdr3_aa: CAINPGPLNTEAFF; cdr3_nt: TGTGCCATCAATCCAGGCCCGCTGAACACTGAAGCTTTCTTT; d_call: NA; clone_size: NA; j_call: TRBJ1-1; cdr3_length: 14; v_call: TRBV10-3
cdr3_aa: CASSLRGRNTDTQYF; cdr3_nt: TGTGCCAGCAGTCTACGAGGGAGAAACACAGATACGCAGTATTTT; d_call: NA; clone_size: once; j_call: TRBJ2-3; cdr3_length: 15; v_call: TRBV6-6
cdr3_aa: CASSLEHGGSVNTQYF; cdr3_nt: TGTGCCAGCAGCTTAGAACACGGGGGGTCAGTGAATACGCAGTATTTT; d_call: TRBD2; clone_size: few; j_call: TRBJ2-3; cdr3_length: 16; v_call: TRBV11-3
cdr3_aa: CASSWATDQPQHF; cdr3_nt: TGTGCCAGCAGTTGGGCGACAGATCAGCCCCAGCATTTT; d_call: NA; clone_size: NA; j_call: TRBJ1-5; cdr3_length: 13; v_call: TRBV6-5
cdr3_aa: CASSLRLGGTDTQYF; cdr3_nt: TGTGCCAGCAGCTTGCGACTAGGAGGCACAGATACGCAGTATTTT; d_call: NA; clone_size: NA; j_call: TRBJ2-3; cdr3_length: 15; v_call: TRBV5-5
cdr3_aa: CASSVGGQPNEKLFF; cdr3_nt: TGTGCCAGCAGCGTAGGTGGCCAACCGAATGAAAAACTGTTTTTT; d_call: NA; clone_size: NA; j_call: TRBJ1-4; cdr3_length: 15; v_call: TRBV9
cdr3_aa: CAISGSTSGTGEQYF; cdr3_nt: TGTGCCATCAGTGGGTCGACTAGCGGGACGGGCGAGCAGTACTTC; d_call: TRBD2; clone_size: NA; j_call: TRBJ2-7; cdr3_length: 15; v_call: TRBV10-3
cdr3_aa: CASRTSGEGTETQYF; cdr3_nt: TGTGCCAGCAGAACTAGCGGGGAGGGGACAGAGACCCAGTACTTC; d_call: TRBD2; clone_size: NA; j_call: TRBJ2-5; cdr3_length: 15; v_call: TRBV6-5
cdr3_aa: CSVGHRGPPGELFF; cdr3_nt: TGCAGCGTTGGCCACAGGGGGCCGCCCGGGGAGCTGTTTTTT; d_call: TRBD1; clone_size: NA; j_call: TRBJ2-2; cdr3_length: 14; v_call: TRBV29-1
cdr3_aa: CASSLRLREHYSYEQYF; cdr3_nt: TGTGCCAGCAGCTTACGGTTAAGGGAGCATTACTCCTACGAGCAGTACTTC; d_call: NA; clone_size: NA; j_call: TRBJ2-7; cdr3_length: 17; v_call: TRBV7-2
cdr3_aa: CASSPREVRDEQFF; cdr3_nt: TGTGCCAGTAGTCCCCGGGAGGTTCGTGATGAGCAGTTCTTC; d_call: TRBD2; clone_size: NA; j_call: TRBJ2-1; cdr3_length: 14; v_call: TRBV19
cdr3_aa: CASSLWAGANTQYF; cdr3_nt: TGTGCCAGCAGTTTATGGGCAGGGGCGAATACGCAGTATTTT; d_call: NA; clone_size: NA; j_call: TRBJ2-3; cdr3_length: 14; v_call: TRBV27
cdr3_aa: CASSLAGAGYEQYF; cdr3_nt: TGTGCCAGCAGTTTAGCGGGAGCGGGGTACGAGCAGTACTTC; d_call: TRBD2; clone_size: NA; j_call: TRBJ2-7; cdr3_length: 14; v_call: TRBV27
cdr3_aa: CASSSRTETYNSPLHF; cdr3_nt: TGCGCCAGCAGCTCACGGACAGAAACCTATAATTCACCCCTCCACTTT; d_call: NA; clone_size: NA; j_call: TRBJ1-6; cdr3_length: 16; v_call: TRBV4-1
cdr3_aa: CASSQASGMTPLHF; cdr3_nt: TGTGCCAGCAGCCAAGCGTCAGGCATGACGCCCCTCCACTTT; d_call: NA; clone_size: NA; j_call: TRBJ1-6; cdr3_length: 14; v_call: TRBV14
cdr3_aa: CASSIGWGAYNEQFF; cdr3_nt: TGTGCCAGTAGTATAGGTTGGGGAGCCTACAATGAGCAGTTCTTC; d_call: NA; clone_size: few; j_call: TRBJ2-1; cdr3_length: 15; v_call: TRBV19
cdr3_aa: CASSMTGVLQAFF; cdr3_nt: TGTGCCAGCAGTATGACAGGGGTCCTTCAAGCTTTCTTT; d_call: TRBD1; clone_size: few; j_call: TRBJ1-1; cdr3_length: 13; v_call: TRBV6-5
cdr3_aa: CASSLQPHEGYNEQFF; cdr3_nt: TGCGCCAGCAGCTTACAGCCCCATGAGGGCTACAATGAGCAGTTCTTC; d_call: NA; clone_size: NA; j_call: TRBJ2-1; cdr3_length: 16; v_call: TRBV5-1
cdr3_aa: CASSLDSSGSYEQYF; cdr3_nt: TGTGCCAGCAGCTTAGACTCTAGCGGATCCTACGAGCAGTACTTC; d_call: TRBD2; clone_size: once; j_call: TRBJ2-7; cdr3_length: 15; v_call: TRBV7-2
cdr3_aa: CASSSSLFHRGSLGGQYF; cdr3_nt: TGTGCCAGCAGTAGTTCCCTCTTTCACAGGGGTTCCCTAGGGGGGCAGTACTTC; d_call: TRBD1; clone_size: NA; j_call: TRBJ2-7; cdr3_length: 18; v_call: TRBV28
cdr3_aa: CASSRDSGEQFF; cdr3_nt: TGCGCCAGCAGCAGGGACTCCGGTGAGCAGTTCTTC; d_call: NA; clone_size: once; j_call: TRBJ2-1; cdr3_length: 12; v_call: TRBV5-1